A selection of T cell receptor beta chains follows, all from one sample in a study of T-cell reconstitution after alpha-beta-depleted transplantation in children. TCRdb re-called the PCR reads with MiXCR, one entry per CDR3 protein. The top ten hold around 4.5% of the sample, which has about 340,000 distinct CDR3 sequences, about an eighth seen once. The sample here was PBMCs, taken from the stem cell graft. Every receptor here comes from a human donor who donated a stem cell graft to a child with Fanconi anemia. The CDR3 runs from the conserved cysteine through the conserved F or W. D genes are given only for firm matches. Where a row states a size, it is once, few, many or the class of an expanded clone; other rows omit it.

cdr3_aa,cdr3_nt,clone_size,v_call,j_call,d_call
CASSYTGGTYEQYF,TGTGCCAGCAGTTACACAGGGGGAACCTACGAGCAGTACTTC,NA,TRBV6-5,TRBJ2-7,TRBD1
CASSLGLAGGPQETQYF,TGTGCCAGCAGTTTAGGGCTAGCGGGGGGGCCGCAAGAGACCCAGTACTTC,few,TRBV12-3/TRBV12-4,TRBJ2-5,TRBD2
CASAHPRPLHF,TGTGCCAGCGCCCACCCGAGGCCCCTCCACTTT,many,TRBV9,TRBJ1-6,NA
CASSLADWDTDTQYF,TGTGCCAGCAGCTTGGCGGACTGGGACACAGATACGCAGTATTTT,few,TRBV5-5,TRBJ2-3,NA
CASSVVSSLEAFF,TGTGCCAGCAGCGTAGTATCCAGCCTTGAAGCTTTCTTT,many,TRBV9,TRBJ1-1,NA
CASSLEGGAFF,TGTGCCAGCAGCTTAGAGGGAGGAGCTTTCTTT,many,TRBV7-2,TRBJ1-1,NA
CASSTSDAMNTEAFF,TGTGCCAGCAGCACGTCGGACGCAATGAACACTGAAGCTTTCTTT,many,TRBV7-2,TRBJ1-1,NA
CASSWGANQPQHF,TGTGCCAGCAGTTGGGGGGCGAATCAGCCCCAGCATTTT,NA,TRBV27,TRBJ1-5,NA
CASSLAMRSSYNEQFF,TGTGCCAGCAGCTTAGCGATGCGGAGCTCCTACAATGAGCAGTTCTTC,NA,TRBV7-8,TRBJ2-1,NA
CASSQGDLSNEQFF,TGCGCCAGCAGCCAGGGGGACTTATCCAATGAGCAGTTCTTC,many,TRBV4-1,TRBJ2-1,NA
CASSPSSGTGSYEQYF,TGTGCCAGCAGTCCGTCCTCCGGGACAGGGAGTTACGAGCAGTACTTC,few,TRBV25-1,TRBJ2-7,TRBD1
CASSPNFQETQYF,TGTGCCAGCTCACCGAACTTCCAAGAGACCCAGTACTTC,NA,TRBV18,TRBJ2-5,NA
CASSFPGGSNEQFF,TGTGCCAGCAGCTTTCCGGGGGGGTCTAATGAGCAGTTCTTC,NA,TRBV7-2,TRBJ2-1,TRBD2
CASSLGSLLNEQFF,TGCGCCAGCAGCTTGGGGTCGCTGCTCAATGAGCAGTTCTTC,few,TRBV5-1,TRBJ2-1,NA
CASSQFPAGADTGELFF,TGCGCCAGCAGCCAGTTCCCAGCGGGGGCCGACACCGGGGAGCTGTTTTTT,few,TRBV4-3,TRBJ2-2,TRBD2